Shown below are 25 T cell receptor beta chains from a single sample sequenced in a study of TIL therapy for anti-PD-1-resistant metastatic lung cancer. The libraries were made with immunoSEQ v3. Sequenced by immunoSEQ multiplex PCR; TCRdb stores in-frame clones only, minus some. The data show approximately 60,000 clones, with roughly 80% seen just once and 1.5% to 2% held by the top ten. Time point in this sample: pre-treatment sample, taken before nivolumab and TIL therapy. This specimen was blood, taken at baseline. Every receptor here comes from a person between 30 and 79 years old with non-small cell lung cancer.

The J gene is TRBJ2-1, the V gene TRBV29-1, with a possible D match to TRBD1 (5 bases). V was pared by 7 bases and J by 7 bases, with 11 bases between. Germline lookup yields CDR1 SQVTM and CDR2 ANQGSEA. The length of the CDR3 is 11 residues. The CDR3 sequence: CSASGANEQFF. CDR3 sequence (DNA): TGCAGCGCCTCTGGGGCTAATGAGCAGTTCTTC.

V is TRBV6-1 and J is TRBJ2-2, with D possibly TRBD2 on 6 matching bases. This CDR3 has 14 residues. V lost 4 bases and J 1 base, leaving 7 bases between the germline ends. Per the germline V gene, CDR1 is MNHNS and CDR2 is SASEGT. DNA of the CDR3: TGTGCCAGCAGTGTGGGACTGAACACCGGGGAGCTGTTTTTT. Its translation is CASSVGLNTGELFF.

The gene calls are TRBV6-5 and TRBJ2-4; TRBD1 matches at 9 bases. The CDR3 loop spans 16 amino acids. Germline lookup yields CDR1 MNHEY and CDR2 SVGAGI. With V trimmed by 2 bases and J by 3 bases, 5 bases remained unmatched. The CDR3 coding sequence is TGTGCCAGCAGTTACCGGGACAGGGTAGGCAAAAACATTCAGTACTTC. Its translation: CASSYRDRVGKNIQYF.

The chain employs TRBV19 and TRBJ2-1, with D perhaps TRBD1 (6 bases). Germline V lookup: CDR1 LNHDA, CDR2 SQIVND (reference sequence). The CDR3 spans 15 residues. Trimming left V 7 bases short and J 2 bases short, with 15 bases between. The CDR3 is CASTQGQTTYNEQFF. The CDR3, as DNA: TGTGCCAGTACCCAGGGGCAGACAACCTACAATGAGCAGTTCTTC.

The table lists this clone with a few counts. The rearrangement uses TRBV6-4 and TRBJ1-2; D ambiguous. The CDR3 length is 11 residues. V was shortened by 0 bases and J by 4 bases, with 0 bases between the two germline ends. The germline CDR1 and CDR2 sequences are MRHNA and SNTAGT. For the CDR3, the DNA is TGTGCCAGCAGTGACTCCTATGGCTACACCTTC. Its translation is CASSDSYGYTF.

The chain combines TRBV28 with TRBJ2-7; D is possibly TRBD1 (5 bases). Germline values: CDR1 MDHEN, CDR2 SYDVKM. Trimming took 3 bases from V and 1 from J, leaving 7 bases between them. The CDR3 has 13 amino acids. The CDR3 loop is CASSLDISYEQYF. In DNA form, the CDR3 reads TGTGCCAGCAGTTTGGACATTTCCTACGAGCAGTACTTC.

A few counts support this clone. The CDR3 loop is CASSQGRGETDTQYF. CDR3 bases: TGTGCCAGCAGCCAAGGCAGGGGAGAAACAGATACGCAGTATTTT. The chain links TRBV7-3 to TRBJ2-3; perhaps TRBD1 as D (6 bases). The CDR3 is made up of 15 amino acids. V was clipped by 5 bases and J by 3 bases, with 15 bases between them. Germline lookup yields CDR1 SGHTA and CDR2 FQGTGA.

This chain uses TRBV1 with TRBJ1-2; the table assigns TRBD1, which was not confirmed against the DNA. TRBV1 is a pseudogene segment. The CDR3 sequence is 18 residues long. CDR3 protein: CTSSPRTGAQRSNYGYTF. CDR3 in DNA: TGCACCAGCAGCCCCCGGACAGGGGCACAACGATCTAACTATGGCTACACCTTC.

The chain employs TRBV4-3 and TRBJ2-1; D possibly corresponds to TRBD2 (6 bases). V lost 1 base to trimming and J lost 5 bases, with 12 bases between them. The germline V gene encodes CDR1 LGHNA and CDR2 YSLEER. CDR3 size: 15 residues. The CDR3 is CASSQAGLTNNEQFF. As DNA, the CDR3 is TGCGCCAGCAGCCAAGCCGGACTAACTAACAATGAGCAGTTCTTC.

The sample holds one count of this clone. V gene TRBV29-1 combines with J gene TRBJ2-7; a weak D match, TRBD2 (6 bases). The CDR3 length is 12 residues. Germline V lookup: CDR1 SQVTM, CDR2 ANQGSEA. Between the trimmed V and J ends, which lost 4 bases and 4 bases, there was a span of 11 bases. CDR3 nucleotide sequence: TGCAGCGTTGGCGGGACGGAATACGAGCAGTACTTC. Encoded protein: CSVGGTEYEQYF.

This clone has just a few counts. This chain links TRBV7-8 with TRBJ1-2, with a tentative D call TRBD1 (6 bases). The CDR3 spans 14 residues. Germline V gene lookup returns CDR1 SGHVS and CDR2 FQNEAQ. Trimming removed 0 bases at V and 6 bases at J, with 11 bases between. The chain's CDR3 is CASSLAQGTNGYTF. The CDR3 bases are TGTGCCAGCAGCTTAGCACAGGGAACTAATGGCTACACCTTC. Full variable domain (rest looked up from reference TRBV7-8 and TRBJ1-2): GAGVSQSPRYKVAKRGQDVALRCDPISGHVSLFWYQQALGQGPEFLTYFQNEAQLDKSGLPSDRFFAERPEGSVSTLKIQRTQQEDSAVYLCASSLAQGTNGYTFGSGTRLTVV.

The V call is TRBV6-6, the J call TRBJ1-4, with TRBD1 matching over 7 bases. Germline assignment: CDR1 MNHNY and CDR2 SVGAGI (reference sequence). With 2 bases clipped from V and 4 bases from J, the junction kept 7 bases outside the gene matches. The CDR3 is 16 residues long. CDR3 sequence (DNA): TGTGCCAGCAGTTACCCTAGGACAGGTTATAATGAAAAACTGTTTTTT. It yields the protein CASSYPRTGYNEKLFF.

J is TRBJ2-3 and V is TRBV29-1; D is ambiguous. Between the trimmed V and J ends, which lost 3 bases and 2 bases, there was a span of 3 bases. This CDR3 has 11 amino acids. CDR1 SQVTM and CDR2 ANQGSEA come from the germline V gene. This chain's CDR3 is CSVEYTDTQYF. CDR3 DNA: TGCAGCGTTGAGTACACAGATACGCAGTATTTT.

The chain employs TRBV11-3 and TRBJ2-1, with 8 positions matching TRBD2. CDR1 and CDR2 from the germline V gene are SGHNT and YENEEA. V lost 8 bases and J lost 0; bases outside the gene matches: 3. The CDR3 is 14 amino acids. The DNA for the CDR3 is TGTGCCAGCTCCGGGGGGGGCTCCTACAATGAGCAGTTCTTC. Its translation is CASSGGGSYNEQFF.

In its sample, this clone was seen once. The chain links TRBV5-4 to TRBJ2-3; the D call may be TRBD1 or TRBD2 (5 bases each). This CDR3 comprises 15 residues. V dropped 4 bases and J dropped 1 base, with 13 bases sitting between them. CDR1 and CDR2 from the germline V gene are SGHNT and YYREEE (reference sequence). DNA of the CDR3: TGTGCCAGCAGCGAGGGACGAGAGGGCACAGATACGCAGTATTTT. The encoded protein is CASSEGREGTDTQYF.

This chain connects TRBV19 to TRBJ1-2, with a tentative D call TRBD1 (6 bases). This CDR3 has 12 residues. V lost 7 bases and J lost 2, with 8 bases in between. Germline V gene sequence: CDR1 LNHDA, CDR2 SQIVND (reference sequence). CDR3 coding DNA: TGTGCCAGTACAGACAGGAACTATGGCTACACCTTC. Translation: CASTDRNYGYTF.

The sample holds one count of this clone. The chain couples TRBV5-4 to TRBJ2-5, with D perhaps TRBD2 (6 bases). This CDR3 is built from 14 residues. V lost 4 bases to trimming and J lost 5 bases, with 15 bases between them. Per the germline V gene, CDR1 is SGHNT and CDR2 is YYREEE (reference sequence). The CDR3 is CASSPVRGVETQYF. CDR3 DNA sequence: TGTGCCAGCAGCCCCGTGCGGGGAGTGGAGACCCAGTACTTC.

This clone was seen only a few times. The chain is built from TRBV6-5 and TRBJ1-2; a weak D match, TRBD1 (5 bases). The V end was cut by 2 bases, the J end by 2 bases, with 9 bases between. Germline CDR1 is MNHEY and CDR2 is SVGAGI. This CDR3 is 14 amino acids long. CDR3 in DNA: TGTGCCAGCAGTTACCGCGACAGCAACTATGGCTACACCTTC. It encodes CASSYRDSNYGYTF.

V usage is TRBV10-3 and J usage is TRBJ1-3, with TRBD1 as a possible D gene (6 bases). V was cut by 5 bases and J by 3 bases, with 11 bases left in between. Germline values: CDR1 ENHRY, CDR2 SYGVKD. The CDR3 has 14 residues. CDR3 sequence reads: CAISPSGVGNTIYF. DNA of the CDR3: TGTGCCATCAGTCCGTCAGGGGTTGGAAACACCATATATTTT.

The gene calls are TRBV9 and TRBJ2-6; possibly TRBD2 for D (5 bases). The germline V gene encodes CDR1 SGDLS and CDR2 YYNGEE. Trimming took off 5 bases at V and 0 bases at J, with 12 bases between the two ends. CDR3 length equals 16 residues. CDR3 sequence (DNA): TGTGCCAGCAGGGCGGGTGGTAGCTCTGGGGCCAACGTCCTGACTTTC. Encoded protein: CASRAGGSSGANVLTF.

This sequence joins TRBV7-8 and TRBJ2-7; 14 bases are a match to TRBD2. Germline values: CDR1 SGHVS, CDR2 FQNEAQ. The CDR3 spans 15 residues. V trimming: 6 bases; J trimming: 3 bases; junction bases outside the gene matches: 4. The CDR3 bases are TGTGCCAGCAGTTACGGGACTAGCGGGGGCTACGAGCAGTACTTC. Translated: CASSYGTSGGYEQYF.

The CDR3 protein is CASSLLRPVGETQYF. CDR3 bases: TGTGCCAGCAGTTTATTACGGCCCGTTGGGGAGACCCAGTACTTC. The chain is built from TRBV28 and TRBJ2-5; D is uncertain. The V gene's germline CDR1 is MDHEN and CDR2 SYDVKM. This CDR3 contains 15 residues. Deletions cut 1 base from V and 5 bases from J, with 14 bases between.

The gene calls are TRBV2 and TRBJ2-7; tentative D call: TRBD1 (5 bases). The CDR3 is made up of 16 amino acids. Germline loops: CDR1 SNHLY, CDR2 FYNNEI. With 3 bases removed from V and 2 bases from J, the gap between germline ends came to 17 bases. DNA for the CDR3: TGTGCCAGCAGTGAGGGATTGGGCAGGGAAGCCTACGAGCAGTACTTC. This gives the protein CASSEGLGREAYEQYF. The full variable domain, its missing parts supplied by reference TRBV2 and TRBJ2-7, is EPEVTQTPSHQVTQMGQEVILRCVPISNHLYFYWYRQILGQKVEFLVSFYNNEISEKSEIFDDQFSVERPDGSNFTLKIRSTKLEDSAMYFCASSEGLGREAYEQYFGPGTRLTVT.

J is TRBJ2-7 and V is TRBV7-9, with 8 bases fitting TRBD1. The CDR3 has 14 amino acids. J lost 2 bases, V lost 6 bases, and 6 bases had no gene match. Germline CDR1 reads SEHNR; CDR2 reads FQNEAQ (reference sequence). Written as DNA, the CDR3 is TGTGCCAGCAGACGACAGGGGCCAACCTACGAGCAGTACTTC. The encoded protein is CASRRQGPTYEQYF.

This chain uses TRBV9 with TRBJ2-3; 7 bases map to TRBD2. Germline CDR1 SGDLS, CDR2 YYNGEE. The trim removed 0 bases at V and 8 bases at J, leaving 12 bases unmatched. The CDR3 contains 16 residues. DNA for the CDR3: TGTGCCAGCAGCGTAGGCGGGACTACGTCCCAAGGTACGCAGTATTTT. Translating gives CASSVGGTTSQGTQYF.